A single sample gave rise to the 4 T cell receptor beta chains below, sequenced in a study of response to subunit inactivated influenza vaccine. TCRdb reprocessed the RT-PCR reads via MiXCR and lists one record per CDR3 protein. The sample consists of 600,000 to 850,000 distinct CDR3 sequences, around 13% of them appearing once. Specimen: PBMCs from blood, collected approximately 15 days before vaccination. All receptors come from a man aged 45-65 years who received an inactivated influenza vaccine.

The chain links TRBV5-6 to TRBJ2-5; the D call may be TRBD1 or TRBD2 (6 bases each). The CDR3 runs to 16 residues. Looked up from germline, CDR1 is SGHDT and CDR2 is YYEEEE. Between the trimmed V and J ends, which lost 0 bases and 5 bases, there was a span of 17 bases. The CDR3 DNA follows: TGTGCCAGCAGCTTGGAGGAGGGTCTGGGGGCTGAGACCCAGTACTTC. Translated: CASSLEEGLGAETQYF.

There are a few counts of this clonotype. The chain couples TRBV5-6 to TRBJ2-3; D might be TRBD2 (6 bases). The germline V gene has CDR1 SGHDT and CDR2 YYEEEE. The V gene lost 5 bases and the J gene lost 4 bases, with 20 bases spanning the gap. The CDR3 has 16 residues. CDR3 sequence (DNA): TGTGCCAGCAGATCAGGGCGTCTCCGGGACTCAGATACGCAGTATTTT. Translating gives CASRSGRLRDSDTQYF. Supplemented by reference TRBV5-6 and TRBJ2-3, the full variable domain reads DAGVTQSPTHLIKTRGQQVTLRCSPKSGHDTVSWYQQALGQGPQFIFQYYEEEERQRGNFPDRFSGHQFPNYSSELNVNALLLGDSALYLCASRSGRLRDSDTQYFGPGTRLTVL.

This rearrangement joins TRBV7-2 to TRBJ1-5, with D tentatively TRBD1 (5 bases). The CDR3 sequence is 15 residues long. Germline V CDR1 and CDR2: SGHTA, FQGNSA. V shed 1 base and J shed 2 bases, with 9 bases lying between them. The CDR3 bases are TGTGCCAGCAGCTTAGAGGCAGGGCGCAATCAGCCCCAGCATTTT. It encodes CASSLEAGRNQPQHF.

This clonotype was seen at least ten times. This sequence joins TRBV12-3 or TRBV12-4 and TRBJ2-7; D is undetermined. CDR3 length: 14 residues. Trimming pared 3 bases from V and 6 bases from J, leaving 15 bases between. CDR3 coding DNA: TGTGCCAGCAGTTTTACCCTGATTCCCTCCGAGCAGTACTTC. It yields the protein CASSFTLIPSEQYF.